Sequencing of this TCR beta chain was carried out in a study of cytomegalovirus exposure and HLA in healthy donors. Vbeta (60) and Jbeta (13) primers were used in the PCR. The data were produced by immunoSEQ multiplex PCR, yet TCRdb's version contains in-frame clones alone and is incomplete. The sample records some 170,000 clones, 8.5% to 10% being singletons. This TCR was recovered from a woman in her twenties or thirties in good health and CMV-seropositive. Sequencing was carried out using PBMCs.

This CDR3 reads CASSQGTVYEQYF. CDR3 nucleotide sequence: TGTGCCAGCAGCCAAGGGACAGTCTACGAGCAGTACTTC. This chain links TRBV6-5 with TRBJ2-7; 7 bases are shared with TRBD1. This CDR3 has 13 residues. CDR1 MNHEY and CDR2 SVGAGI come from the germline V gene. V trimming: 6 bases; J trimming: 3 bases; junction bases outside the gene matches: 5.